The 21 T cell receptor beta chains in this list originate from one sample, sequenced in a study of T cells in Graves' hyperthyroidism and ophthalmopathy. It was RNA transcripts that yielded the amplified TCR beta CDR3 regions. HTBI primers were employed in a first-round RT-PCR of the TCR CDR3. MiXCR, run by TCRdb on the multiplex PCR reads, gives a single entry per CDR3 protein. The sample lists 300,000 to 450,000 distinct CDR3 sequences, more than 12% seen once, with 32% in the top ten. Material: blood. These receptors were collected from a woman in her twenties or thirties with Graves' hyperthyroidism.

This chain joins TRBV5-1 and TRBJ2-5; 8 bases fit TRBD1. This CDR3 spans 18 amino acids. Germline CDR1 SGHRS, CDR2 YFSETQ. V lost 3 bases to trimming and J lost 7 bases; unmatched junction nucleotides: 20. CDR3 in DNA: TGCGCCAGCAGCTCGAACCGGGACAGGTCTTCATCAAAGGGGACCCAGTACTTC. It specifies CASSSNRDRSSSKGTQYF. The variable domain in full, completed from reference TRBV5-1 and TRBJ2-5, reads KAGVTQTPRYLIKTRGQQVTLSCSPISGHRSVSWYQQTPGQGLQFLFEYFSETQRNKGNFPGRFSGRQFSNSRSEMNVSTLELGDSALYLCASSSNRDRSSSKGTQYFGPGTRLLVL.

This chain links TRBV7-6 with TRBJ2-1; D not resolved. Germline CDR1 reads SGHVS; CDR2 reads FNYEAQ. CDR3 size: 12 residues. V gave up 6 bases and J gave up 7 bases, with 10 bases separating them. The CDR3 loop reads CASSLYYNEQFF. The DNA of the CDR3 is TGTGCCAGCAGTCTTTACTATAATGAGCAGTTCTTC.

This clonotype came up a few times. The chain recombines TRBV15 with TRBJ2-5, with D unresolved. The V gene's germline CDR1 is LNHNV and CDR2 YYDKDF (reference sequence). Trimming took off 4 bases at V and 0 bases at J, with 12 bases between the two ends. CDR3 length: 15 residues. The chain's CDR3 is CATSIRPRYQETQYF. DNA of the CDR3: TGTGCCACCAGCATTCGACCCAGGTACCAAGAGACCCAGTACTTC. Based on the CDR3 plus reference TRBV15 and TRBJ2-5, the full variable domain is DAMVIQNPRYQVTQFGKPVTLSCSQTLNHNVMYWYQQKSSQAPKLLFHYYDKDFNNEADTPDNFQSRRPNTSFCFLDIRSPGLGDTAMYLCATSIRPRYQETQYFGPGTRLLVL.

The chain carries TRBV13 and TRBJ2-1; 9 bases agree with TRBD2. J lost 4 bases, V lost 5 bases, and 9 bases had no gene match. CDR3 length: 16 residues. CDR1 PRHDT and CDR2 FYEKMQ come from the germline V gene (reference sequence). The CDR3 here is CASSRGLATIYNEQFF. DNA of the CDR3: TGTGCCAGCAGCCGGGGACTAGCTACAATATACAATGAGCAGTTCTTC.

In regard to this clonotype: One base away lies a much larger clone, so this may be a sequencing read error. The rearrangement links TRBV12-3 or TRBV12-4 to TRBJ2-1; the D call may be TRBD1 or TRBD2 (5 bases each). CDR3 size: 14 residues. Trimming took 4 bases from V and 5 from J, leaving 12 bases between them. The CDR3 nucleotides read TGTGCCAGCAGTTGGGGAGCGGACAACAATGAGCAGTTCTTC. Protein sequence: CASSWGADNNEQFF.

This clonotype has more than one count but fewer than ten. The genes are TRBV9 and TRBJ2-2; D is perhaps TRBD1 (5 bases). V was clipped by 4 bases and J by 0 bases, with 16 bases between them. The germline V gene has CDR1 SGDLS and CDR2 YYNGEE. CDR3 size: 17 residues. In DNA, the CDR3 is TGTGCCAGCAGCACACGCCTAATGACAGCGAACACCGGGGAGCTGTTTTTT. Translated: CASSTRLMTANTGELFF.

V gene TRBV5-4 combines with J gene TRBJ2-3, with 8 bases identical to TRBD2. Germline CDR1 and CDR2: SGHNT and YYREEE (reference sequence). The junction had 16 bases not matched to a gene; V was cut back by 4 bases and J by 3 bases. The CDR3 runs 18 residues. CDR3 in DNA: TGTGCCAGCAGCCCCTTACGGGAGGGCCCGAGGTTAACAGATACGCAGTATTTT. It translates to CASSPLREGPRLTDTQYF.

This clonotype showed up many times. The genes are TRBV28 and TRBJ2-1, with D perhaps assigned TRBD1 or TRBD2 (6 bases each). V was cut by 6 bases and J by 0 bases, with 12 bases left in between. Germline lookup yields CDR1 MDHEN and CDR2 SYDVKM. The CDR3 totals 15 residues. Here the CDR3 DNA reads TGTGCCAGCAGGCTCAGGGGACTCTCCTACAATGAGCAGTTCTTC. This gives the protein CASRLRGLSYNEQFF.

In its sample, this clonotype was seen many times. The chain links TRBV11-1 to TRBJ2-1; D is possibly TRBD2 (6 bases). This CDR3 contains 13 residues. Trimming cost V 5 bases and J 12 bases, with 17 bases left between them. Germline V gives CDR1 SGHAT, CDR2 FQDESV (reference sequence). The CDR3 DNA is TGTGCCAGCAGCCTGGATGGCGGGGTGGGGCAGTTCTTC. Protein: CASSLDGGVGQFF.

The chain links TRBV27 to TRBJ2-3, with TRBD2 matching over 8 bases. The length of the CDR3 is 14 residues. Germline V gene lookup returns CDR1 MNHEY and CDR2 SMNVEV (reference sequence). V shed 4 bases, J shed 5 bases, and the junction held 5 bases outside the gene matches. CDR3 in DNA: TGTGCCAGCAGTTCGGTTCTAGCGGGAGATACGCAGTATTTT. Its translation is CASSSVLAGDTQYF.

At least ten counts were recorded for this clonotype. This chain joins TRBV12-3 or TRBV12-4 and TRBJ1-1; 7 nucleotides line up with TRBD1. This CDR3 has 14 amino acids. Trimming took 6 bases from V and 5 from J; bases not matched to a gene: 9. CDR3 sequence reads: CASSAQGPGTEAFF. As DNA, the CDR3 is TGTGCCAGCAGCGCACAGGGGCCGGGTACTGAAGCTTTCTTT.

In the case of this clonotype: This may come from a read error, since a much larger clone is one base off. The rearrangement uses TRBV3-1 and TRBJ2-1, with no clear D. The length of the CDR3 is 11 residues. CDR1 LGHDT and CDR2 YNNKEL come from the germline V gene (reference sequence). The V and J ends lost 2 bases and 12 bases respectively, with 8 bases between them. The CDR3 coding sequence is TGTGCCAGCAGCCAACCTGGCGGGCAGTTCTTC. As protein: CASSQPGGQFF.

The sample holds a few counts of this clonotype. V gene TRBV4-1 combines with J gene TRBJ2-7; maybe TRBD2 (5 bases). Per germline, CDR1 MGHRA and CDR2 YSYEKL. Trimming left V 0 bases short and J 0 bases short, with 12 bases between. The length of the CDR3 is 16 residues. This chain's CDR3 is CASSQERSGISYEQYF. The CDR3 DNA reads TGCGCCAGCAGCCAAGAGAGGTCGGGAATCTCCTACGAGCAGTACTTC.

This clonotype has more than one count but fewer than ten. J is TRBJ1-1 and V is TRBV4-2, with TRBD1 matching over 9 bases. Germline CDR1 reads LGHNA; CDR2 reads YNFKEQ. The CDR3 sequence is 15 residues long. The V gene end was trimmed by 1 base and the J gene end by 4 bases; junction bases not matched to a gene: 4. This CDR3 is CASSQVRQGVTEAFF. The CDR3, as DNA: TGTGCCAGCAGCCAAGTTAGACAGGGGGTCACTGAAGCTTTCTTT.

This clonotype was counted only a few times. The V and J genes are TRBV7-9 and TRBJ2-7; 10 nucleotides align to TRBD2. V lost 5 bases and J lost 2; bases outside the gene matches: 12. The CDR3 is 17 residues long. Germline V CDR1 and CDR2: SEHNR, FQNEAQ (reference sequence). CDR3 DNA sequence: TGTGCCAGCAGCCCCCCGTGGGTAGCGGGGGGAGCCTACGAGCAGTACTTC. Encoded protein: CASSPPWVAGGAYEQYF.

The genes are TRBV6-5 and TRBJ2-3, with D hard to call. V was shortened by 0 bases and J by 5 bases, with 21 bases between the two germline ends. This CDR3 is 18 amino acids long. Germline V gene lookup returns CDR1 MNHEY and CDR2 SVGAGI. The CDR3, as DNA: TGTGCCAGCAGTTACTCAATATTATCCCGGCCACCGCGAGATACGCAGTATTTT. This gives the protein CASSYSILSRPPRDTQYF.

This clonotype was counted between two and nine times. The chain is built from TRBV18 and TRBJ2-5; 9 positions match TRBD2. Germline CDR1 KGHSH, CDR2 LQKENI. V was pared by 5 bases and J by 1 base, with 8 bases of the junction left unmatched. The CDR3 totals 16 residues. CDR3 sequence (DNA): TGTGCCAGCTCAGAACAGCGGGAGGCCACCCAAGAGACCCAGTACTTC. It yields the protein CASSEQREATQETQYF.

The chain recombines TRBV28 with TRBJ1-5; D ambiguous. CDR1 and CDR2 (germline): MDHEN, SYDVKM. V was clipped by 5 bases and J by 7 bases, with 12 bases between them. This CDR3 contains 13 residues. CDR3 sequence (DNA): TGTGCCAGCAGTGGTCATTTCGACCAGCCCCAGCATTTT. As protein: CASSGHFDQPQHF.

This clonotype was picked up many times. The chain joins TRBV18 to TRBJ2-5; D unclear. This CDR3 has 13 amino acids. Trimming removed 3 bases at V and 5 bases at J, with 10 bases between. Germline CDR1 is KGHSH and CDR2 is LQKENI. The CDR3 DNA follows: TGTGCCAGCTCACCTACGCAGCGCGAGACCCAGTACTTC. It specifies CASSPTQRETQYF.

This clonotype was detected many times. CDR3 coding DNA: TGTGCCAGCAGTTCCACAGGGCGTTTTGGAGATACGCAGTATTTT. Translating it yields CASSSTGRFGDTQYF. The chain combines TRBV28 with TRBJ2-3, with a possible D match to TRBD1 (6 bases). Germline V gives CDR1 MDHEN, CDR2 SYDVKM. The CDR3 extends over 15 amino acids. V was shortened by 4 bases and J by 5 bases, with 16 bases between the two germline ends. Filled out from reference TRBV28 and TRBJ2-3, the complete variable domain reads DVKVTQSSRYLVKRTGEKVFLECVQDMDHENMFWYRQDPGLGLRLIYFSYDVKMKEKGDIPEGYSVSREKKERFSLILESASTNQTSMYLCASSSTGRFGDTQYFGPGTRLTVL.

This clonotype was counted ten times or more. The CDR3 is CAITGGSGEAFF. CDR3 sequence (DNA): TGTGCCATTACAGGGGGAAGTGGTGAAGCTTTCTTT. The V call is TRBV3-1, the J call TRBJ1-1; 8 positions match TRBD1. Looked up from germline, CDR1 is LGHDT and CDR2 is YNNKEL (reference sequence). V lost 10 bases and J lost 7; bases outside the gene matches: 8. CDR3 length: 12 amino acids.